This T cell receptor (beta chain) is from a study of control samples from healthy donors and cancer patients (TCRdb year 2020). Worth noting for this clone: Its target antigen remains unknown. No much larger clone is present one base from it, and per-base qualities are unavailable.

The germline V gene encodes CDR1 MNHEY and CDR2 SMNVEV (reference sequence). The CDR3 numbers 16 residues from cysteine through phenylalanine. Only the CDR3 DNA is retained, 48 bases long and in frame from the first base. Cut back by 5 bases and 5 bases, the V and J ends lie 21 bases apart. The library was obtained by the immunoSEQ multiplex PCR assay. Here the immuneACCESS table is served through TCRdb, limited to in-frame sequences with V and J called. Missing clones are a known gap in these copies; in checked studies unresolved V genes cover under half, and the rest lacks a known reason. The sample table shows about 170,000 clones, and just over 85% are seen once. 4% to 6% of the sample rests with the top ten.

Source material: blood. This clonotype was obtained from a woman aged 30 to 39 in good health. The rearranged segments are TRBV27 and TRBJ1-2; tentative D gene TRBD1, with 5 bases matching. This receptor has the CDR3 CASSPSTPGTVYGYTF. The DNA reads TGTGCCAGCAGTCCATCAACCCCCGGGACGGTGTATGGCTACACCTTC.